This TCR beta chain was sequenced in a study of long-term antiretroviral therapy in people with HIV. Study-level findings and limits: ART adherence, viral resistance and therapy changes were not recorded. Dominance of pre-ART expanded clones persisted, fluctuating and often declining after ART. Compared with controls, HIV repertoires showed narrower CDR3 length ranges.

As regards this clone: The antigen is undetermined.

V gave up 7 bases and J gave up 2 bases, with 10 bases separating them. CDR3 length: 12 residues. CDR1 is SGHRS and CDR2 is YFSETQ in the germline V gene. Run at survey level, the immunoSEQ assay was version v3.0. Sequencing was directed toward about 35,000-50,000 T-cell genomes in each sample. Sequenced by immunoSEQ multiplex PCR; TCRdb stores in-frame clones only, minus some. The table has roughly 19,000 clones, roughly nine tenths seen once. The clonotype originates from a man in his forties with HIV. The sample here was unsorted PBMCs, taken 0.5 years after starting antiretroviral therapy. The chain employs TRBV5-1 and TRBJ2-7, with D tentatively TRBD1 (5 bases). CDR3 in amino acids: CASHTGAYEQYF. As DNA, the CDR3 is TGCGCCAGCCACACAGGAGCCTACGAGCAGTACTTC.